This T cell receptor (beta chain) was identified during a study of shared clonotypes between healthy human individuals. Produced via immunoSEQ multiplex PCR; TCRdb's table is partial and in-frame only. Of roughly 1.4 million clones in the sample, roughly 98.5% are singletons; the top ten hold around 0.38%. The V gene's germline CDR1 is SGDLS and CDR2 YYNGEE. The CDR3 runs 18 residues. Trimming cost V 4 bases and J 1 base; bases outside gene matches: 16. General study results and limits: The donor pool, a small one, limited the genetic and exposure-history diversity represented. Generation probabilities were higher for clonotypes shared across all four sorted-subset donors than for unshared ones.

Notes on this clone: Its target is not known.

Sequenced sample: naive CD4+ T cells sorted from blood. The sample's subset: CD45RA+ positively selected. The source of this sequence is a man aged 25 to 45 in good health. The rearrangement uses TRBV9 and TRBJ2-5; 7 bases are shared with TRBD2. For the CDR3, the DNA is TGTGCCAGCAGCCCCTCGAGGAAACTCACTAGCGTCCAAGAGACCCAGTACTTC. It translates to CASSPSRKLTSVQETQYF.